A single sample is the source of the 27 T cell receptor beta chains below, sequenced in a study of cytomegalovirus exposure and HLA in healthy donors. Generated by immunoSEQ multiplex PCR, the TCRdb table keeps only in-frame clones and is missing some. Counted here are 150,000 to 160,000 clones, 75% to 90% occurring once; the ten biggest clones make up about 20%. Material for sequencing was PBMCs. Receptors were obtained from a man younger than 30 in good health and CMV-seropositive.

The chain links TRBV6-5 to TRBJ1-1; 8 nucleotides align to TRBD1. The ends lost 4 bases at V and 2 bases at J; junction bases unmatched: 3. The length of the CDR3 is 14 residues. The V gene's germline CDR1 is MNHEY and CDR2 SVGAGI. The DNA of the CDR3 is TGTGCCAGCAGTTCCGACAGGGGTAACACTGAAGCTTTCTTT. It codes for CASSSDRGNTEAFF.

The chain uses TRBV12-5 and TRBJ2-5; no clear D gene. Germline V lookup: CDR1 LGHNT, CDR2 FRNRAP. There are 11 residues in the CDR3. Trimming shortened V by 5 bases and J by 5 bases, and 6 bases separated the two germline ends. This CDR3 is CASGHGETQYF. The CDR3 DNA reads as TGTGCTAGTGGTCACGGGGAGACCCAGTACTTC.

The chain carries TRBV5-1 and TRBJ2-7; D not resolved. Germline V lookup: CDR1 SGHRS, CDR2 YFSETQ. Deletions cut 2 bases from V and 1 base from J, with 7 bases between. This CDR3 has 13 residues. The CDR3 here is CASSFDKSYEQYF. The CDR3 coding sequence is TGCGCCAGCAGCTTCGACAAGTCCTACGAGCAGTACTTC. The full variable domain, its missing parts supplied by reference TRBV5-1 and TRBJ2-7, is KAGVTQTPRYLIKTRGQQVTLSCSPISGHRSVSWYQQTPGQGLQFLFEYFSETQRNKGNFPGRFSGRQFSNSRSEMNVSTLELGDSALYLCASSFDKSYEQYFGPGTRLTVT.

V gene TRBV7-8 combines with J gene TRBJ1-5; TRBD1 matches 12 bases. Germline values: CDR1 SGHVS, CDR2 FQNEAQ. V shed 4 bases and J 7 bases; nucleotides not matched to a gene: 8. The CDR3 covers 16 residues. The CDR3 region has the DNA TGTGCCAGCAGCTCCCGGGACAGGGGGCAGGGACAGCCCCAGCATTTT. It codes for CASSSRDRGQGQPQHF.

The chain combines TRBV4-3 with TRBJ1-2, with D possibly TRBD1 on 5 matching bases. CDR1 LGHNA and CDR2 YSLEER come from the germline V gene. The CDR3 length is 13 residues. Trimming took off 3 bases at V and 4 bases at J, with 9 bases between the two ends. The CDR3 bases are TGCGCCAGCAGCCAGGGGGACTTCTATGGCTACACCTTC. Amino acids: CASSQGDFYGYTF.

This clone was seen just once. The chain carries TRBV5-1 and TRBJ1-2; D may be TRBD1 (5 bases). The V gene lost 3 bases and the J gene lost 6 bases, with 18 bases spanning the gap. In germline, CDR1 is SGHRS, CDR2 YFSETQ. CDR3 size: 15 residues. The CDR3 sequence is CASSSVPQGLDGYTF. CDR3 in DNA: TGCGCCAGCAGCTCGGTCCCTCAGGGTCTCGATGGCTACACCTTC.

The CDR3 DNA reads as TGTGCCAGCTCACCAAAAAACAGGGGGCCTAGGGACACTGAAGCTTTCTTT. This translates into CASSPKNRGPRDTEAFF. The V call is TRBV18, the J call TRBJ1-1, with 9 bases matching TRBD1. The germline V gene has CDR1 KGHSH and CDR2 LQKENI. The trim removed 2 bases at V and 3 bases at J, leaving 10 bases unmatched. The CDR3 is 17 amino acids. The entire variable domain, with the rest obtained from reference TRBV18 and TRBJ1-1, is as follows: NAGVMQNPRHLVRRRGQEARLRCSPMKGHSHVYWYRQLPEEGLKFMVYLQKENIIDESGMPKERFSAEFPKEGPSILRIQQVVRGDSAAYFCASSPKNRGPRDTEAFFGQGTRLTVV.

The CDR3 DNA sequence: TGTGCCAGCAGCTTGGACAGGGGACCTACCGGGGAGCTGTTTTTT. This translates into CASSLDRGPTGELFF. The chain recombines TRBV7-3 with TRBJ2-2; TRBD1 matches at 9 bases. There are 15 residues in the CDR3. Looked up from germline, CDR1 is SGHTA and CDR2 is FQGTGA. V was clipped by 3 bases and J by 5 bases; unmatched bases: 4.

This sequence joins TRBV4-3 and TRBJ1-5; no reliable D call. CDR1 LGHNA and CDR2 YSLEER come from the germline V gene. The CDR3 loop spans 13 amino acids. Trimming removed 0 bases from V and 5 bases from J, with 5 bases in between. The DNA for the CDR3 is TGCGCCAGCAGCCAAGATTCCTATCAGCCCCAGCATTTT. It translates to CASSQDSYQPQHF.

V and J are TRBV27 and TRBJ2-7, with 10 bases lining up with TRBD2. The CDR3 runs 14 residues. Germline V CDR1 and CDR2: MNHEY, SMNVEV (reference sequence). V lost 8 bases, J lost 3 bases, and 7 bases stayed unmatched. CDR3 residues: CASWVAGGLYEQYF. In DNA form, the CDR3 reads TGTGCCAGCTGGGTAGCGGGAGGCCTCTACGAGCAGTACTTC.

V and J are TRBV21-1 and TRBJ1-1; TRBD1, the table's D call, was not compared with the DNA. TRBV21-1 is a documented pseudogene. The CDR3 spans 16 residues. CDR3 residues: CASSKFAGELNTEAFF. For the CDR3, the DNA is TGTGCCAGCAGCAAATTCGCAGGGGAATTGAACACTGAAGCTTTCTTT.

This chain uses TRBV7-2 with TRBJ2-7; 7 bases fit TRBD2. This CDR3 region has 15 residues. Germline loops: CDR1 SGHTA, CDR2 FQGNSA. V was pared by 5 bases and J by 2 bases, with 9 bases of the junction left unmatched. The CDR3 sequence is CASSVTSATPYEQYF. As DNA, the CDR3 is TGTGCCAGCAGCGTCACTAGCGCGACTCCCTACGAGCAGTACTTC.

V usage is TRBV6-5 and J usage is TRBJ1-1; D is possibly TRBD1 (5 bases). The CDR3 contains 14 residues. V lost 2 bases, J lost 5 bases, and 12 bases lay in between. Germline assignment: CDR1 MNHEY and CDR2 SVGAGI. CDR3 sequence: CASSYDRLQTEAFF. CDR3 nucleotide sequence: TGTGCCAGCAGTTACGACAGACTCCAGACTGAAGCTTTCTTT.

The chain combines TRBV7-9 with TRBJ1-5, with 8 positions matching TRBD1. V shed 5 bases, J shed 5 bases, and the junction held 8 bases outside the gene matches. Germline lookup yields CDR1 SEHNR and CDR2 FQNEAQ (reference sequence). The CDR3 totals 15 residues. The CDR3 here is CASSIGQGGDQPQHF. The CDR3 nucleotides are TGTGCCAGCAGCATTGGACAGGGAGGTGATCAGCCCCAGCATTTT.

The chain has TRBV6-5 and TRBJ2-1; D is unclear. The CDR3 consists of 16 residues. The germline V gene has CDR1 MNHEY and CDR2 SVGAGI. The V end lost 4 bases, the J end lost 0 bases, and 13 bases lay between the germline ends. The CDR3 protein is CASSSPTPSSYNEQFF. In DNA form, the CDR3 reads TGTGCCAGCAGTTCCCCAACCCCTAGCTCCTACAATGAGCAGTTCTTC.

V usage is TRBV7-9 and J usage is TRBJ2-1; a possible D gene is TRBD2 (6 bases). The CDR3 is made up of 15 amino acids. V dropped 1 base and J dropped 7 bases, with 14 bases sitting between them. Germline loops: CDR1 SEHNR, CDR2 FQNEAQ (reference sequence). Here the CDR3 reads CASSLVPASVNEQFF. The CDR3 DNA sequence: TGTGCCAGCAGCTTAGTACCGGCTAGCGTTAATGAGCAGTTCTTC.

This clone was seen just once. This chain uses TRBV30 with TRBJ2-1; 11 bases match TRBD2. The CDR3 sequence is 14 residues long. The trim removed 0 bases at V and 8 bases at J, leaving 3 bases unmatched. Germline V gene sequence: CDR1 GTSNPN, CDR2 SVGIG (reference sequence). The CDR3: CAWSVSGRGDEQFF. CDR3 DNA sequence: TGTGCCTGGAGTGTTAGCGGGAGGGGGGATGAGCAGTTCTTC.

The chain uses TRBV2 and TRBJ2-2; D call uncertain. Germline CDR1 and CDR2: SNHLY and FYNNEI. The CDR3 covers 13 residues. Trimming took off 2 bases at V and 7 bases at J, with 8 bases between the two ends. In DNA form, the CDR3 reads TGTGCCAGCAGTGAACGGTTAGACGGGGAGCTGTTTTTT. This gives the protein CASSERLDGELFF.

J is TRBJ2-7 and V is TRBV2; 8 positions match TRBD2. The trim removed 6 bases at V and 1 base at J, leaving 2 bases unmatched. In germline, CDR1 is SNHLY, CDR2 FYNNEI. There are 13 residues in the CDR3. The CDR3 DNA is TGTGCCAGCAGGGTAGCGGGGTCCTACGAGCAGTACTTC. Protein sequence: CASRVAGSYEQYF.

The chain recombines TRBV25-1 with TRBJ2-7; 7 nucleotides line up with TRBD1. Germline V gene lookup returns CDR1 MGHDK and CDR2 SYGVNS. V lost 3 bases and J lost 2; bases outside the gene matches: 7. The CDR3 consists of 15 residues. The CDR3 loop reads CASSEGRTGTYEQYF. CDR3 nucleotides: TGTGCCAGCAGTGAGGGTCGGACAGGAACCTACGAGCAGTACTTC.

This sequence joins TRBV5-1 and TRBJ1-1; TRBD1 aligns across 8 bases. Looked up from germline, CDR1 is SGHRS and CDR2 is YFSETQ. The V segment lost 0 bases and the J segment 10 bases; nucleotides outside the gene matches: 14. This CDR3 is 16 amino acids long. The CDR3 coding sequence is TGCGCCAGCAGCTTGGGCGCCCAACCTGGGACAGGTTCAGCTTTCTTT. Amino acid sequence: CASSLGAQPGTGSAFF.

The CDR3 bases are TGTGCCAGCAGTTTAGTGTGGACTAGCGGGAGAGATGAGCAGTTCTTC. It encodes CASSLVWTSGRDEQFF. This chain joins TRBV27 and TRBJ2-1; 13 bases agree with TRBD2. Germline V CDR1 and CDR2: MNHEY, SMNVEV (reference sequence). CDR3 length: 16 residues. V lost 2 bases, J lost 8 bases, and 6 bases stayed unmatched.

The chain employs TRBV6-5 and TRBJ2-7; 8 nucleotides agree with TRBD2. V gave up 2 bases and J gave up 4 bases; unmatched junction bases: 7. Germline values: CDR1 MNHEY, CDR2 SVGAGI. This CDR3 spans 15 amino acids. The CDR3 DNA reads TGTGCCAGCAGTTACGGAACGGGAGGGCCGTACGAGCAGTACTTC. Translation gives CASSYGTGGPYEQYF.

The chain employs TRBV7-2 and TRBJ2-7, with 15 nucleotides matching TRBD2. This CDR3 comprises 16 residues. Trimming at V came to 3 bases and at J to 8 bases, leaving 8 bases not matched to a gene. CDR1 and CDR2 (germline): SGHTA, FQGNSA. The CDR3 DNA sequence: TGTGCCAGCAGCTTGGGACTAGCGGGAGGAGGAGGAAAGCAGTACTTC. It translates to CASSLGLAGGGGKQYF.

The V and J genes are TRBV25-1 and TRBJ2-3; D unclear. This CDR3 spans 15 amino acids. V dropped 7 bases and J dropped 1 base, with 15 bases sitting between them. Looked up from germline, CDR1 is MGHDK and CDR2 is SYGVNS. The CDR3 protein is CASIASTTRTDTQYF. CDR3 nucleotide sequence: TGTGCCAGCATTGCATCTACTACCCGCACAGATACGCAGTATTTT.

J is TRBJ1-5 and V is TRBV30, with 9 positions matching TRBD1. The germline CDR1 and CDR2 sequences are GTSNPN and SVGIG (reference sequence). V shed 5 bases and J 6 bases; nucleotides not matched to a gene: 5. The CDR3 totals 13 residues. The CDR3 DNA sequence: TGTGCCTGGGGGGGACAGGGCTCTCAGCCCCAGCATTTT. Residues: CAWGGQGSQPQHF.

This clone was counted once. V and J are TRBV5-1 and TRBJ2-7, with D unclear. Germline CDR1 SGHRS, CDR2 YFSETQ. The CDR3 extends over 16 amino acids. V lost 2 bases and J 7 bases, leaving 22 bases between the germline ends. The CDR3 loop is CASSFSPQAVLEEQYF. The CDR3 DNA reads as TGCGCCAGCAGCTTCAGTCCCCAGGCCGTACTGGAAGAGCAGTACTTC.